Following are 17 T cell receptor beta chains from one sample sequenced in a study of OX40 agonist ivuxolimab in advanced cancers. The data were produced by immunoSEQ multiplex PCR, yet TCRdb's version contains in-frame clones alone and is incomplete. Counted here are over 35,000 clones, 80% to 90% occurring once; the ten biggest clones make up around 46%. The sample here was CD4+ or CD8+ T cells sorted from blood, taken in a trial of the OX40 agonist ivuxolimab. Source of these receptors: an adult with an advanced solid tumor such as melanoma, head and neck, liver or kidney cancer.

The chain couples TRBV14 to TRBJ1-4; possible D gene TRBD1, 6 bases. Germline values: CDR1 SGHDN, CDR2 FVKESK. This CDR3 is 15 amino acids long. Between the trimmed V and J ends, which lost 0 bases and 7 bases, there was a span of 12 bases. The CDR3 DNA follows: TGTGCCAGCAGCCAAGAAAGGGGGACCGGTGAAAAACTGTTTTTT. Its protein product is CASSQERGTGEKLFF.

The chain uses TRBV28 and TRBJ2-2; 8 nucleotides match TRBD1. There are 15 residues in the CDR3. After removal of 6 bases from V and 1 base from J, the junction contained 4 bases not matched to a gene. Germline V gene sequence: CDR1 MDHEN, CDR2 SYDVKM. CDR3 residues: CASSTGQENTGELFF. CDR3 sequence (DNA): TGTGCCAGCAGCACGGGACAGGAGAACACCGGGGAGCTGTTTTTT. The complete variable domain, with remaining parts taken from reference TRBV28 and TRBJ2-2, reads DVKVTQSSRYLVKRTGEKVFLECVQDMDHENMFWYRQDPGLGLRLIYFSYDVKMKEKGDIPEGYSVSREKKERFSLILESASTNQTSMYLCASSTGQENTGELFFGEGSRLTVL.

J is TRBJ2-2 and V is TRBV7-2; D not resolved. The V and J ends lost 7 bases and 5 bases respectively, with 14 bases between them. Looked up from germline, CDR1 is SGHTA and CDR2 is FQGNSA. This CDR3 comprises 14 residues. This CDR3 is CASNSPIWTGELFF. CDR3 DNA sequence: TGTGCCAGCAACTCGCCAATTTGGACCGGGGAGCTGTTTTTT.

V usage is TRBV11-1 and J usage is TRBJ1-1, with D hard to call. Trimming removed 5 bases from V and 7 bases from J, with 11 bases in between. The CDR3 covers 12 residues. CDR1 is SGHAT and CDR2 is FQDESV in the germline V gene (reference sequence). The CDR3: CASSPQNFEAFF. In DNA form, the CDR3 reads TGTGCCAGCAGCCCTCAGAACTTTGAAGCTTTCTTT.

This chain uses TRBV7-6 with TRBJ1-6; TRBD1 is a possible D gene (5 bases). There are 13 residues in the CDR3. Germline values: CDR1 SGHVS, CDR2 FNYEAQ. V gave up 5 bases and J gave up 11 bases, with 13 bases separating them. The CDR3 sequence is CASSLGPRAPLHF. CDR3 DNA: TGTGCCAGCAGCCTGGGACCGAGGGCACCCCTCCACTTT.

This rearrangement joins TRBV9 to TRBJ2-7; no reliable D call. V was pared by 3 bases and J by 7 bases, with 14 bases between. This CDR3 contains 13 residues. Germline-derived CDR1 and CDR2 are SGDLS and YYNGEE. The CDR3 nucleotides read TGTGCCAGCAGCGCGTACAATGTGGGGGAGCAGTACTTC. Translated: CASSAYNVGEQYF.

This chain uses TRBV6-1 with TRBJ1-4; TRBD1 is a possible D gene (5 bases). CDR3 length: 14 residues. V was shortened by 9 bases and J by 4 bases, with 15 bases between the two germline ends. Germline CDR1 reads MNHNS; CDR2 reads SASEGT. DNA of the CDR3: TGTGCCAGTCAGATAAGCGACAGTAATGAAAAACTGTTTTTT. Translation gives CASQISDSNEKLFF.

The chain joins TRBV2 to TRBJ2-1, with 7 nucleotides matching TRBD2. Trimming removed 2 bases from V and 8 bases from J; junction bases left unmatched: 9. The CDR3 has 15 amino acids. The V gene's germline CDR1 is SNHLY and CDR2 FYNNEI. CDR3 loop: CASSERRLAIDEQFF. The CDR3 nucleotides are TGTGCCAGCAGTGAACGCCGACTAGCAATCGATGAGCAGTTCTTC.

This sequence joins TRBV4-2 and TRBJ2-7, with TRBD1 matching 8 bases. V lost 0 bases, J lost 7 bases, and 11 bases stayed unmatched. The length of the CDR3 is 16 residues. Germline-derived CDR1 and CDR2 are LGHNA and YNFKEQ. The CDR3 DNA is TGTGCCAGCAGCCAAGAGCGACAGGGGTTTTTGGGGGAGCAGTACTTC. Translating it yields CASSQERQGFLGEQYF.

V is TRBV6-1 and J is TRBJ1-3, with D perhaps matching TRBD1 (5 bases). There are 16 residues in the CDR3. Germline CDR1 and CDR2: MNHNS and SASEGT. The V and J ends lost 4 bases and 3 bases respectively, with 16 bases between them. CDR3 protein: CASSAAGHSYGNTIYF. In DNA, the CDR3 is TGTGCCAGCAGTGCCGCAGGACACTCTTATGGAAACACCATATATTTT.

The chain has TRBV9 and TRBJ1-1, with no clear D. The CDR3 consists of 14 residues. Trimming shortened V by 3 bases and J by 5 bases, and 14 bases separated the two germline ends. Germline V gene sequence: CDR1 SGDLS, CDR2 YYNGEE. CDR3 nucleotide sequence: TGTGCCAGCAGCGACGGGCGGGGTTCGACTGAAGCTTTCTTT. Translation gives CASSDGRGSTEAFF.

The chain uses TRBV7-9 and TRBJ1-2, with D tentatively TRBD1 (5 bases). Germline CDR1 SEHNR, CDR2 FQNEAQ (reference sequence). The ends were cut back, 5 bases at V and 2 bases at J, with 12 bases in the middle. The CDR3 length is 14 residues. For the CDR3, the DNA is TGTGCCAGCAGCCCGACGGGGGAAAACTATGGCTACACCTTC. This codes for CASSPTGENYGYTF.

The rearrangement links TRBV27 to TRBJ2-4; TRBD1 agrees at 8 bases. The CDR3 covers 15 residues. Germline V gene sequence: CDR1 MNHEY, CDR2 SMNVEV (reference sequence). The V segment lost 5 bases and the J segment 3 bases; nucleotides outside the gene matches: 6. The CDR3 DNA reads TGTGCCAGCAGTCTGTTTGGACAGGGCAAAAACATTCAGTACTTC. Its translation: CASSLFGQGKNIQYF.

In its sample, this clone was seen once. The chain carries TRBV10-3 and TRBJ2-1, with a tentative D call TRBD1 (6 bases). CDR1 and CDR2 (germline): ENHRY, SYGVKD. Trimming cost V 4 bases and J 6 bases, with 7 bases left between them. The CDR3 is 12 amino acids. The CDR3 coding sequence is TGTGCCATCAGTGGAGGGGGCAATGAGCAGTTCTTC. It is translated as CAISGGGNEQFF.

This sequence joins TRBV30 and TRBJ2-7; D may be TRBD2 (6 bases). Germline V gene lookup returns CDR1 GTSNPN and CDR2 SVGIG (reference sequence). Trimming took off 8 bases at V and 3 bases at J, with 17 bases between the two ends. The CDR3 sequence is 13 residues long. The CDR3 region is CAAGMAMGYEQYF. Here the CDR3 DNA reads TGTGCCGCGGGAATGGCTATGGGCTACGAGCAGTACTTC.

The rearrangement links TRBV10-3 to TRBJ2-5, with 7 bases matching TRBD2. Trimming took 6 bases from V and 5 from J; bases not matched to a gene: 6. This CDR3 spans 13 amino acids. CDR1 and CDR2 (germline): ENHRY, SYGVKD. CDR3 residues: CAISLTSMETQYF. The CDR3 coding sequence is TGTGCCATCAGCCTGACTAGCATGGAGACCCAGTACTTC.

To note about this clone: One end of the junction varies from germline; a read error may be responsible. The J gene is TRBJ2-1, the V gene TRBV7-7; TRBD2 aligns across 7 bases. Germline lookup yields CDR1 SSHAT and CDR2 FNYEAQ (reference sequence). The CDR3 is made up of 16 amino acids. The CDR3 region is CASSPGGSGTIYEQFF. CDR3 coding DNA: TGTGCTAGCAGCCCCGGAGGATCCGGGACTATCTATGAGCAGTTCTTC.